This T cell receptor beta chain derives from a study of blood T cells in healthy people across ages (dated by TCRdb to between 2015 and 2016). For the wider study: In model experiments, roughly one uniquely barcoded TCR beta cDNA molecule per two T cells was captured by template switching. To track age-related changes in TCR beta repertoire diversity, the study relied on deep sequencing normalized with unique cDNA molecular identifiers. Four age groups were formed from the donors: young (average 16 years), middle-aged (approximately 40), aged (around 68) and long-lived (82). To avoid experimental bias, donors of different ages were distributed randomly across sequencing lanes. Using the same blood draw, the study looked at two additional independent replicas of 1 million unique cDNA reads for two donors, one aged 18 to 30 and the other aged 80 or older. What the research found in general, with its limitations: The percentage of naive T cells measured by flow cytometry correlated strongly with observed TCR beta diversity. The CMV infection status of donors was not known, potentially confounding age-related changes in expanded clonotypes. Observed TCR beta diversity per million T cells fell roughly linearly with age, and a significant reduction was already apparent by age about 36. Total diversity estimates from one million sequenced T cells were considered lower bounds and underestimates. Compared with the aged group, the long-lived group had more naive CD4+ T cells, fewer expanded clones and increased TCR diversity, a pattern suggesting age selection. Because profiling used bulk unsorted PBMCs, naive and antigen-experienced compartments could not be compared conclusively.

With regard to this clonotype: Which antigen it targets is not known. No per-base quality is available; no much larger clone lies one base away.

To prepare the library, 5' RACE was applied. Sequencing used an Illumina HiSeq 2500. A second PCR of about 7 to 12 cycles was performed with a sample-barcoded 5' primer and a J-beta primer mix. A unique molecular identifier was introduced onto each TCR beta cDNA molecule by a template-switch 5' adaptor carrying 12 random nucleotides. Each sample yielded at least 3 million CDR3-containing paired-end reads. First-strand cDNA synthesis was performed from all RNA using the Mint cDNA synthesis kit, with priming by a TRBC-specific oligonucleotide. Following uracil-DNA glycosylase treatment, a first 18-cycle PCR with universal primers M1SS and BC2_uni_R was performed on all cDNA. The authors' pipeline ran thus. Normalization of each sample was performed by random selection of 1 million high-quality reads, each carrying a distinct molecular identifier. Reads sharing molecular identifiers were discarded rather than binned into consensus sequences. CDR3 identification, clonotype clustering and error correction used MiTCR with a Q25 quality threshold and the strictest error-elimination algorithm. A nonparametric unseen species model with Euler transformation was used to estimate lower-bound total TCR beta diversity. TCRdb trimmed the raw reads at Q25, called clones with MiXCR and kept productive beta chains. Entries that share a CDR3 protein sequence are merged under the most common genes and DNA. TCRdb's processing, not the study's, gives the V and J calls here. For this sample the table gives roughly 1.7 million distinct CDR3 sequences, of which about 35% were detected only once. Jointly, the top ten make up roughly 10% of the sample.

The germline V gene (reference sequence) provides CDR1 DFQATT and CDR2 SNEGSKA. The CDR3 has 13 amino acids, counting the end cysteine and phenylalanine. Only CDR3 DNA is held: 39 bases, read in frame from base 1. V loses 4 bases of germline sequence and J loses 3 bases, and the interval between the two ends is 13 bases. The donors were 40 or so Caucasian individuals from Russia, aged roughly 6 to 100 years, who were systemically healthy. Each donor gave around 9.8 milliliters of peripheral blood, collected into EDTA-treated Vacutainer tubes. Ficoll-Paque density-gradient centrifugation was used to isolate PBMCs, with at least 6.5 million per sample. Trizol reagent was used to extract total RNA from the PBMCs, yielding at least 5 micrograms per sample. For every donor, flow cytometry on a PBMC aliquot measured the percentage of naive CD45RAhigh/CD27high T cells.

The chain is encoded by TRBV20-1 joined to TRBJ2-7; the D segment could be TRBD1, given 6 matching bases. The sample comprised blood. This sequence originates from a woman in her 30s in good health. The DNA reads as follows: TGCAGTGCTACCGACAGGTCCCACTACGAGCAGTACTTC. It codes for CSATDRSHYEQYF.